There are a few counts of the clone carrying this T cell receptor beta chain. This record comes from a study of blood T cell repertoires in COVID-19. The wider study: Acute-phase and convalescent COVID-19 samples originated in the United States, Italy and Spain. Sources were T cells, B-cell-depleted T cells, or PBMCs; the material itself was cDNA or gDNA.

This CDR3 comprises 13 residues. The junction had 7 bases not matched to a gene; V was cut back by 1 base and J by 11 bases. Germline V gives CDR1 SGHVS, CDR2 FQNEAQ. Methods used by the authors: Counts of nucleated cells, estimated from reference gene primer amplification, were obtained. Assay: immunoSEQ multiplex PCR; the TCRdb copy retains only in-frame clones and omits some. D and trimming were read from the DNA, whereas the V and J calls and clone size are those reported in that table. Of 200,000 to 250,000 clones listed, 86% are singletons. What was sequenced was peripheral blood. This sequence originates from a woman older than 75 with COVID-19, enrolled during active disease. The chain joins TRBV7-8 to TRBJ1-1; TRBD1 matches 7 bases. CDR3 DNA sequence: TGTGCCAGCAGCTTAGTTTCAGGGGGGAGTGCTTTCTTT. Protein: CASSLVSGGSAFF.